This T cell receptor (beta chain) is drawn from a study of response to subunit inactivated influenza vaccine. Broader study findings: The authors suggested that few new T cells are recruited per seasonal influenza vaccination.

Note on this clonotype: As yet, its antigen is unknown.

TCRdb reanalysed the RT-PCR reads using MiXCR and keeps one entry per CDR3 protein. Of fewer than 550,000 distinct CDR3 sequences detected, roughly 23% appear once; the ten largest clones hold 1.5% to 2%. Germline loops: CDR1 SGHRS, CDR2 YFSETQ. This CDR3 comprises 15 residues. Trimming removed 2 bases from V and 6 bases from J; junction bases left unmatched: 5. The chain recombines TRBV5-1 with TRBJ1-6; TRBD1 agrees at 7 bases. The sample was CD4+ T cells sorted from PBMCs, taken around 5 days after vaccination. This receptor was identified in a man in his fifties or sixties who received an inactivated influenza vaccine. CDR3: CASSFNRDSNSPLHF. In nucleotides, the CDR3 is TGCGCCAGCAGCTTTAACCGGGACAGTAATTCACCCCTCCACTTT.